A single sample gave rise to the 20 T cell receptor beta chains below, sequenced in a study of radiation and T cells in renal cell carcinoma. As to time point: blood 2 weeks post-SBRT. The treatment is: 15 Gy SBRT to primary tumor, nephrectomy 4 weeks later. Sequenced by immunoSEQ multiplex PCR; TCRdb stores in-frame clones only, minus some. The sample yields about 150,000 clones, roughly 89% seen once. The sample was blood, taken from a patient whose treatment included radiotherapy and nephrectomy. Every receptor here comes from a woman aged 45-59 years with renal cell carcinoma.

This clone is a singleton in its sample. The CDR3 coding sequence is TGCAGCGTTGACGGGACAGGGGTTAGTGGCTACACCTTC. It is translated as CSVDGTGVSGYTF. The chain links TRBV29-1 to TRBJ1-2; 10 bases match TRBD1. V was pared by 3 bases and J by 7 bases, with 5 bases of the junction left unmatched. The CDR3 is 13 residues long. Germline V gene data show CDR1 as SQVTM and CDR2 as ANQGSEA.

The rearrangement joins TRBV5-5 to TRBJ1-5, with 9 bases fitting TRBD1. Trimming cost V 3 bases and J 9 bases; bases outside gene matches: 7. The CDR3 extends over 14 amino acids. Germline V gives CDR1 SGHKS, CDR2 YYEKEE (reference sequence). The chain's CDR3 is CASSSTGGARPQHF. The CDR3 coding sequence is TGTGCCAGCAGCTCCACAGGGGGCGCCAGGCCCCAGCATTTT. The full variable domain, with the rest looked up from reference TRBV5-5 and TRBJ1-5, is DAGVTQSPTHLIKTRGQQVTLRCSPISGHKSVSWYQQVLGQGPQFIFQYYEKEERGRGNFPDRFSARQFPNYSSELNVNALLLGDSALYLCASSSTGGARPQHFGDGTRLSIL.

This chain connects TRBV19 to TRBJ2-2; possibly TRBD1 for D (6 bases). Trimming removed 4 bases from V and 7 bases from J, with 19 bases in between. Germline assignment: CDR1 LNHDA and CDR2 SQIVND (reference sequence). The CDR3 is made up of 16 amino acids. CDR3 loop: CASSRTYDRSLGELFF. The DNA of the CDR3 is TGTGCCAGTAGTAGAACTTACGACAGGAGCCTCGGGGAGCTGTTTTTT.

The chain joins TRBV18 to TRBJ2-5; D may be TRBD2 (5 bases). Germline V CDR1 and CDR2: KGHSH, LQKENI. This CDR3 is built from 13 residues. Trimming removed 6 bases at V and 9 bases at J, with 17 bases between. The CDR3 sequence: CASSQTGTEPQYF. CDR3 DNA: TGTGCCAGCTCTCAGACGGGAACCGAGCCCCAGTACTTC. The complete variable domain, with remaining parts taken from reference TRBV18 and TRBJ2-5, reads NAGVMQNPRHLVRRRGQEARLRCSPMKGHSHVYWYRQLPEEGLKFMVYLQKENIIDESGMPKERFSAEFPKEGPSILRIQQVVRGDSAAYFCASSQTGTEPQYFGPGTRLLVL.

This clone showed up just once. The rearrangement uses TRBV7-9 and TRBJ2-1, with 11 bases that match TRBD2. The junction had 12 bases not matched to a gene; V was cut back by 6 bases and J by 2 bases. Germline CDR1 is SEHNR and CDR2 is FQNEAQ (reference sequence). This CDR3 contains 18 residues. CDR3 bases: TGTGCCAGCAGTCAACTTACCGGGACTAGCGGTACCTACAATGAGCAGTTCTTC. Translated, it gives CASSQLTGTSGTYNEQFF.

V and J are TRBV6-1 and TRBJ2-7, with unresolved D. Germline V gene lookup returns CDR1 MNHNS and CDR2 SASEGT. CDR3 size: 12 residues. Trimming removed 2 bases from V and 3 bases from J, with 5 bases in between. The CDR3 here is CASSENLYEQYF. As DNA, the CDR3 is TGTGCCAGCAGTGAAAACCTCTACGAGCAGTACTTC.

The J gene is TRBJ2-1, the V gene TRBV2, with 9 bases fitting TRBD2. The length of the CDR3 is 13 residues. V shed 11 bases and J 6 bases; nucleotides not matched to a gene: 8. The germline CDR1 and CDR2 sequences are SNHLY and FYNNEI. The CDR3: CAPKRGAVNEQFF. In nucleotides, the CDR3 is TGTGCCCCCAAGCGGGGGGCCGTCAATGAGCAGTTCTTC.

J is TRBJ2-1 and V is TRBV7-2, with 10 bases matching TRBD2. The CDR3 length is 16 residues. V gave up 5 bases and J gave up 4 bases; unmatched junction bases: 8. Germline V gene data show CDR1 as SGHTA and CDR2 as FQGNSA. This CDR3 reads CASSRDTSGAYNEQFF. The CDR3 DNA sequence: TGTGCCAGCAGCCGGGATACTAGCGGGGCTTACAATGAGCAGTTCTTC.

The CDR3 DNA is TGTGCCAGCACCCAGGGGGGGATGACCGGGGAGCTGTTTTTT. Protein product: CASTQGGMTGELFF. The chain links TRBV6-5 to TRBJ2-2; D might be TRBD1 or TRBD2, each matching 7 bases. This CDR3 spans 14 amino acids. In germline, CDR1 is MNHEY, CDR2 SVGAGI. Trimming removed 7 bases from V and 5 bases from J, with 14 bases in between.

This clone has only one observation. The chain carries TRBV7-2 and TRBJ2-1, with 7 nucleotides matching TRBD2. Germline V gene sequence: CDR1 SGHTA, CDR2 FQGNSA. With 5 bases clipped from V and 8 bases from J, the junction kept 9 bases outside the gene matches. This CDR3 spans 14 amino acids. The CDR3 DNA reads TGTGCCAGCAGCCCCCACGGGGGAGGGTATGAGCAGTTCTTC. Translated: CASSPHGGGYEQFF. Using reference TRBV7-2 and TRBJ2-1 for the parts outside the CDR3, the full variable domain is GAGVSQSPSNKVTEKGKDVELRCDPISGHTALYWYRQSLGQGLEFLIYFQGNSAPDKSGLPSDRFSAERTGGSVSTLTIQRTQQEDSAVYLCASSPHGGGYEQFFGPGTRLTVL.

DNA for the CDR3: TGTGCCAGCAGCCACGGCCGGGACACGAACACCGGGGAGCTGTTTTTT. Translated: CASSHGRDTNTGELFF. The rearrangement joins TRBV7-2 to TRBJ2-2; TRBD1 is a possible D gene (6 bases). The CDR3 is 16 residues long. Trimming removed 5 bases from V and 0 bases from J, with 13 bases in between. From germline, CDR1 is SGHTA and CDR2 FQGNSA.

The rearrangement uses TRBV7-6 and TRBJ1-2; 9 bases fit TRBD1. Germline V gene data show CDR1 as SGHVS and CDR2 as FNYEAQ. J was trimmed by 6 bases and V by 4 bases; bases with no gene match: 6. This CDR3 has 14 amino acids. The CDR3 DNA is TGTGCCAGCAGCTCCCCGGGACAGGGTAATGGCTACACCTTC. The encoded protein is CASSSPGQGNGYTF. The variable domain in full, completed from reference TRBV7-6 and TRBJ1-2, reads GAGVSQSPRYKVTKRGQDVALRCDPISGHVSLYWYRQALGQGPEFLTYFNYEAQQDKSGLPNDRFSAERPEGSISTLTIQRTEQRDSAMYRCASSSPGQGNGYTFGSGTRLTVV.

This clone was seen once. The chain uses TRBV12-5 and TRBJ2-3; TRBD1 might be the D (6 bases). The V end was cut by 11 bases, the J end by 0 bases, with 12 bases between. The germline V gene has CDR1 LGHNT and CDR2 FRNRAP. This CDR3 contains 13 residues. The CDR3 protein is CAATGLSTDTQYF. The CDR3 DNA is TGTGCTGCTACAGGGCTTAGCACAGATACGCAGTATTTT.

This chain uses TRBV2 with TRBJ2-1, with 7 bases identical to TRBD1. CDR1 is SNHLY and CDR2 is FYNNEI in the germline V gene. The CDR3 covers 17 residues. The trim removed 6 bases at V and 0 bases at J, leaving 11 bases unmatched. CDR3 sequence reads: CASSANRGRSSYNEQFF. Here the CDR3 DNA reads TGTGCCAGCAGCGCCAACAGGGGAAGAAGCTCCTACAATGAGCAGTTCTTC.

This clone was seen more than once but under ten times. V usage is TRBV19 and J usage is TRBJ2-5; D might be TRBD1 (6 bases). V was clipped by 6 bases and J by 6 bases, with 20 bases between them. This CDR3 comprises 15 residues. The germline V gene encodes CDR1 LNHDA and CDR2 SQIVND (reference sequence). As DNA, the CDR3 is TGTGCCAGTAGCCGAGACCCTAGGGGGTTTCAGACCCAGTACTTC. This sequence encodes CASSRDPRGFQTQYF.

This clone was counted between two and nine times. This chain connects TRBV29-1 to TRBJ1-1; D is possibly TRBD1 (5 bases). The germline V gene encodes CDR1 SQVTM and CDR2 ANQGSEA. The length of the CDR3 is 13 residues. Trimming took off 6 bases at V and 0 bases at J, with 11 bases between the two ends. The CDR3 DNA reads TGCAGCGTCGGACACCTAGTGAACACTGAAGCTTTCTTT. This codes for CSVGHLVNTEAFF.

J is TRBJ2-7 and V is TRBV7-8; the D is unclear. This CDR3 has 12 amino acids. Trimming took off 2 bases at V and 7 bases at J, with 9 bases between the two ends. Germline CDR1 SGHVS, CDR2 FQNEAQ. The CDR3 region is CASSLSVGEQYF. CDR3 nucleotide sequence: TGTGCCAGCAGCTTATCTGTCGGAGAGCAGTACTTC. Variable domain in full (rest from reference TRBV7-8 and TRBJ2-7): GAGVSQSPRYKVAKRGQDVALRCDPISGHVSLFWYQQALGQGPEFLTYFQNEAQLDKSGLPSDRFFAERPEGSVSTLKIQRTQQEDSAVYLCASSLSVGEQYFGPGTRLTVT.

The genes are TRBV4-3 and TRBJ2-5, with 8 bases that match TRBD2. Looked up from germline, CDR1 is LGHNA and CDR2 is YSLEER. V lost 3 bases and J lost 5; bases outside the gene matches: 14. The CDR3 has 17 amino acids. Here the CDR3 reads CASSQGLAGGFEETQYF. CDR3 nucleotides: TGCGCCAGCAGCCAGGGACTGGCGGGGGGTTTCGAGGAGACCCAGTACTTC.

The chain combines TRBV25-1 with TRBJ1-2; D might be TRBD1 (5 bases). V lost 4 bases, J lost 4 bases, and 10 bases lay in between. This CDR3 has 13 residues. CDR1 and CDR2 (germline): MGHDK, SYGVNS. This chain's CDR3 is CASSAGAFYGYTF. The DNA for the CDR3 is TGTGCCAGCAGTGCCGGGGCATTCTATGGCTACACCTTC.

The sample holds a few counts of this clone. The V call is TRBV6-5, the J call TRBJ1-1; TRBD1 is a possible D gene (5 bases). Trimming shortened V by 7 bases and J by 5 bases, and 17 bases separated the two germline ends. The germline gives CDR1 MNHEY, CDR2 SVGAGI. This CDR3 has 14 amino acids. DNA of the CDR3: TGTGCCAGCACCTTTGCCGGGGGGAGGACTGAAGCTTTCTTT. Its translation is CASTFAGGRTEAFF.